This T cell receptor beta chain was documented in a study of T-cell memory formation after mild COVID-19 listed by TCRdb under 2021. Regarding the study in general: TCR sequence clusters from the two donors were found to be largely donor specific. Longitudinal TCRalpha and TCRbeta repertoire sequencing tracked T-cell clones expanding and contracting after mild COVID-19 in a couple of donors. Two young, previously healthy adult volunteers made up the cohort, one male and one female. Overall study outcomes, separate from this receptor: Clones that contracted from day 15 to 85 showed balanced CD4/CD8 phenotypes, whereas a second wave of clones that expanded from day 15 to 37 leaned towards CD4+. Only a couple of mild cases were covered by the study, and larger cohorts that include severe cases with pre-infection samples were considered necessary. Some responding clones were detected in pre-infection memory, suggesting pre-existing cross-reactive memory T cells joined the SARS-CoV-2 response. Contracting CD4+ clones appeared mostly in the CM and EM memory subsets, whereas CD8+ clones were enriched in EMRA. SARS-CoV-2 specificity was not confirmed for the second-wave clones peaking on day 37.

Ficoll-Paque density gradient centrifugation was used to isolate PBMCs. The V and J ends are trimmed by 1 base and 6 bases, leaving 13 bases between them. For CDR1 and CDR2, the germline V gene lists SGHVS and FNYEAQ. The CDR3, cysteine through phenylalanine, is 14 amino acids long. CDR3 DNA only is kept here, 42 bases in frame from base 1. This clonotype was observed a handful of times. Its antigen remains undetermined. Base quality data are lacking; no much larger clone is found one base away. Instrument used: Illumina NovaSeq 6000. TCRalpha and TCRbeta cDNA libraries were constructed by 5'RACE with constant-segment primers, with sample barcodes and unique molecular identifiers being introduced. RNA was extracted from every sample with Trizol reagent. Libraries were amplified in two PCR steps, with a second sample barcode and Illumina TruSeq adapters added in the second step. Sequencing of libraries was performed on an Illumina NovaSeq with 2 x 150 bp paired-end reads. In the source study's methods: Demultiplexing of reads and collapsing into UMI-guided consensus sequences were performed with migec v1.2.7. With mixcr v2.1.11, UMI consensuses were aligned to TRA and TRB V and J templates and assembled into clonotypes. Expanded or contracted clonotypes were those called significant by both edgeR and NoisET, with noise models trained on biological replicates. edgeR calls used a false discovery rate-adjusted p below 0.01 and a log2 fold-change threshold of 1. As an exploratory analysis of dynamics, max-normalized trajectories of the 1000 most abundant clonotypes were examined by PCA with hierarchical clustering. The CD4 or CD8 phenotype of responding clones was assigned using the separately sequenced CD4+ and CD8+ repertoires. In-frame beta chains were kept once TCRdb had trimmed the public reads at Q25 with fastp and called clones with MiXCR. Entries are consolidated by CDR3 protein sequence, retaining the most common genes and DNA. The V and J calls were determined by TCRdb, not by the authors. Counted in this sample were around 420,000 distinct CDR3 sequences; roughly 24% of them appeared once. Around 8.7% of the sample is in the top ten clones.

Sequenced input: PBMCs or a T cell subset sorted from them (not recorded which). The sequence came from an adult woman who had mild COVID-19 (a few samples of this study predate the infection). The sample titles of this study are shuffled in the database, so cell type and time point are left out; the donor was told from shared clones. The V and J genes are TRBV7-6 and TRBJ2-7; confidence is insufficient to name the D gene. The CDR3 region has the sequence CASSLGGVQVEQYF. The nucleotide sequence reads TGTGCCAGCAGCTTAGGCGGAGTCCAGGTCGAGCAGTACTTC.